This note documents a single TCR beta chain sequence. The data originate from a study of control samples from healthy donors and cancer patients. This CDR3 has 15 amino acids. Some clones are missing from TCRdb's copy, which holds only in-frame ones; the method was immunoSEQ multiplex PCR. The sample records around 160,000 clones, approximately 93% being singletons. The chain carries TRBV21-1 and TRBJ2-7; TRBD2 is the table's D call and was not checked against the DNA. TRBV21-1 is a pseudogene. The sequenced material came from blood. This receptor was taken from a young man in good health. In DNA, the CDR3 is TGTGCCAGCTTAACCGACGGGAGTCCCCTGGACGAGCAGTACTTC. Encoded protein: CASLTDGSPLDEQYF.